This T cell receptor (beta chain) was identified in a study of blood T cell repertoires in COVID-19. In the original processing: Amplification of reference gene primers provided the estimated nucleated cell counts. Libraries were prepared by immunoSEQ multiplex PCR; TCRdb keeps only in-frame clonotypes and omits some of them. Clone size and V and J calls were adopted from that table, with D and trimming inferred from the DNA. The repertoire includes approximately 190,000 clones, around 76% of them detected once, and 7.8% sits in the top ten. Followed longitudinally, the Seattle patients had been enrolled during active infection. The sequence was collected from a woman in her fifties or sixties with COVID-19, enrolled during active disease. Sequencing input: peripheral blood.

CDR3 DNA: TGTGCCAGCAGCCAGACAGGGAATCAGCCCCAGCATTTT. Protein: CASSQTGNQPQHF. The genes are TRBV3-1 (or the pseudogene TRBV3-2) and TRBJ1-5; 7 positions match TRBD1. This CDR3 has 13 amino acids. With 3 bases clipped from V and 4 bases from J, the junction kept 0 bases outside the gene matches. Germline V gives CDR1 LGHDT, CDR2 YNNKEL (reference sequence).